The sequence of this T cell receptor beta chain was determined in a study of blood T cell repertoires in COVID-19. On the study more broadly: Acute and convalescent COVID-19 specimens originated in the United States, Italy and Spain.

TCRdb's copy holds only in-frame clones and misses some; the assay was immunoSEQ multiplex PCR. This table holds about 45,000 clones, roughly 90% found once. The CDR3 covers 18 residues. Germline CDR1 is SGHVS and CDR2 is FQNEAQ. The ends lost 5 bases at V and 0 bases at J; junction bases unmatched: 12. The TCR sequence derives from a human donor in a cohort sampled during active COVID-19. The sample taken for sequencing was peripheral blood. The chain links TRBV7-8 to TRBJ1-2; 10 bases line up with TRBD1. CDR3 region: CASSKKGTGDFANYGYTF. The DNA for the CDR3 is TGTGCCAGCAGCAAAAAGGGGACAGGGGATTTCGCTAACTATGGCTACACCTTC.